The 20 T cell receptor beta chains below were found in one sample sequenced in a study of T cells in Graves' hyperthyroidism and ophthalmopathy. Amplification targeted TCR beta CDR3 regions from RNA transcripts. When the TCR CDR3 underwent first-round RT-PCR, the HTBI primer set was used. TCRdb reanalysed the multiplex PCR reads using MiXCR and keeps one entry per CDR3 protein. The sample has 620,000 or so distinct CDR3 sequences; about 14% are singletons. Material for sequencing was blood. The receptor source for this set is a woman aged 45-65 years with Graves' ophthalmopathy.

Many counts were recorded for this clonotype. V is TRBV28 and J is TRBJ2-4, with 8 bases fitting TRBD1. V was pared by 6 bases and J by 0 bases, with 10 bases of the junction left unmatched. CDR1 is MDHEN and CDR2 is SYDVKM in the germline V gene. The CDR3 runs 17 residues. The CDR3 region is CASRQGQGTRAKNIQYF. The CDR3 DNA reads as TGTGCCAGCAGACAAGGACAGGGAACGAGAGCCAAAAACATTCAGTACTTC. The full variable domain, in which reference TRBV28 and TRBJ2-4 provide the parts outside the CDR3, is DVKVTQSSRYLVKRTGEKVFLECVQDMDHENMFWYRQDPGLGLRLIYFSYDVKMKEKGDIPEGYSVSREKKERFSLILESASTNQTSMYLCASRQGQGTRAKNIQYFGAGTRLSVL.

This clonotype came up a few times. V usage is TRBV29-1 and J usage is TRBJ1-4; a weak D match, TRBD1 (6 bases). The CDR3 sequence is 14 residues long. CDR1 is SQVTM, CDR2 ANQGSEA, per germline. Trimming took off 4 bases at V and 4 bases at J, with 13 bases between the two ends. CDR3 DNA: TGCAGCGTTGCAGTGAGGGGGTTTAATGAAAAACTGTTTTTT. It translates to CSVAVRGFNEKLFF.

This clonotype was detected ten times or more. This chain connects TRBV12-3 or TRBV12-4 to TRBJ1-5; D is unclear. V was cut by 5 bases and J by 3 bases, with 11 bases left in between. The CDR3 runs to 14 residues. The CDR3, as DNA: TGTGCCAGCAGTATTGTGGGCACCAATCAGCCCCAGCATTTT. Encoded protein: CASSIVGTNQPQHF.

The rearrangement uses TRBV27 and TRBJ2-2; no definite D call. The CDR3 contains 15 residues. V shed 0 bases and J shed 4 bases, with 9 bases lying between them. Germline V gene data show CDR1 as MNHEY and CDR2 as SMNVEV (reference sequence). The DNA of the CDR3 is TGTGCCAGCAGTTTATCCCCGGCAGGCACCGGGGAGCTGTTTTTT. Encoded protein: CASSLSPAGTGELFF.

Comments on this clonotype: This clone may be a read error of a much larger clone one base away. CDR3: CASGDRGNQPQHF. In DNA form, the CDR3 reads TGTGCCAGCGGCGACAGGGGGAATCAGCCCCAGCATTTT. The rearrangement links TRBV25-1 to TRBJ1-5, with 9 bases identical to TRBD1. Germline values: CDR1 MGHDK, CDR2 SYGVNS. V was clipped by 8 bases and J by 4 bases; unmatched bases: 3. The CDR3 contains 13 residues.

The rearrangement uses TRBV19 and TRBJ2-3; D remains ambiguous. Trimming left V 7 bases short and J 4 bases short, with 15 bases between. Germline CDR1 reads LNHDA; CDR2 reads SQIVND (reference sequence). The CDR3 consists of 14 residues. In DNA, the CDR3 is TGTGCCAGTACCTCAGAATGGGATGCAGATACGCAGTATTTT. Its protein product is CASTSEWDADTQYF.

J is TRBJ2-7 and V is TRBV27; unclear D gene. Per germline, CDR1 MNHEY and CDR2 SMNVEV (reference sequence). V gave up 5 bases and J gave up 6 bases, with 11 bases separating them. This CDR3 region has 12 residues. The CDR3 reads CASSLISGEQYF. DNA of the CDR3: TGTGCCAGCAGTCTTATCTCAGGCGAGCAGTACTTC.

The chain carries TRBV9 and TRBJ2-5, with D possibly being TRBD1 (5 bases). Germline values: CDR1 SGDLS, CDR2 YYNGEE. This CDR3 has 14 residues. Trimming cost V 3 bases and J 1 base, with 10 bases left between them. DNA of the CDR3: TGTGCCAGCAGCGAGGGGCCCTCCCAAGAGACCCAGTACTTC. Its protein is CASSEGPSQETQYF.

The sample holds a few counts of this clonotype. The chain joins TRBV4-3 to TRBJ2-7; D remains unclear. The ends were cut back, 1 base at V and 3 bases at J, with 7 bases in the middle. This CDR3 contains 13 residues. Germline assignment: CDR1 LGHNA and CDR2 YSLEER. As DNA, the CDR3 is TGCGCCAGCAGCCAAGCCTTACACTACGAGCAGTACTTC. It is translated as CASSQALHYEQYF.

In its sample, this clonotype was seen a few times. The chain has TRBV28 and TRBJ1-5, with TRBD1 matching 7 bases. The CDR3 sequence is 13 residues long. V trimming: 5 bases; J trimming: 7 bases; junction bases outside the gene matches: 5. Per germline, CDR1 MDHEN and CDR2 SYDVKM. CDR3 DNA sequence: TGTGCCAGCAGTCGACAGGGTCGGCAGCCCCAGCATTTT. It is translated as CASSRQGRQPQHF.

A few counts support this clonotype. This sequence joins TRBV7-9 and TRBJ2-1; D perhaps matches TRBD1 (5 bases). CDR3 length: 13 residues. Trimming took 4 bases from V and 8 from J, leaving 12 bases between them. Germline CDR1 reads SEHNR; CDR2 reads FQNEAQ (reference sequence). CDR3 sequence (DNA): TGTGCCAGCAGCTATATCGACAGCGATGAGCAGTTCTTC. Its protein product is CASSYIDSDEQFF.

This clonotype has at least ten counts. V gene TRBV7-8 combines with J gene TRBJ2-7; 14 positions match TRBD2. Looked up from germline, CDR1 is SGHVS and CDR2 is FQNEAQ. Trimming took 4 bases from V and 5 from J; bases not matched to a gene: 7. CDR3 length: 16 residues. The CDR3 protein is CASSSGTSGSTHEQYF. CDR3 DNA sequence: TGTGCCAGCAGCTCGGGGACTAGCGGGAGTACCCACGAGCAGTACTTC.

The sample holds many counts of this clonotype. The V and J genes are TRBV2 and TRBJ1-5, with 8 nucleotides matching TRBD1. The CDR3 has 15 amino acids. The V segment lost 4 bases and the J segment 7 bases; nucleotides outside the gene matches: 9. Per germline, CDR1 SNHLY and CDR2 FYNNEI. CDR3 DNA: TGTGCCAGCAGTGCGGACAGGGCGGCCGGGCAGCCCCAGCATTTT. Translation: CASSADRAAGQPQHF.

This clonotype was seen repeatedly, ten times or more. The DNA for the CDR3 is TGCAGTGCTATTTATTACGTGGACACTGAAGCTTTCTTT. Its protein product is CSAIYYVDTEAFF. The chain links TRBV20-1 to TRBJ1-1; no reliable D call. Trimming removed 4 bases at V and 3 bases at J, with 12 bases between. The germline V gene has CDR1 DFQATT and CDR2 SNEGSKA (reference sequence). The CDR3 is 13 amino acids.

This clonotype was recorded many times. The chain recombines TRBV6-2 or TRBV6-3 with TRBJ2-7; 7 nucleotides line up with TRBD1. This CDR3 has 14 amino acids. The trim removed 5 bases at V and 1 base at J, leaving 5 bases unmatched. Per the germline V gene, CDR1 is MNHEY and CDR2 is SVGEGT. The chain's CDR3 is CASSHATGSYEQYF. CDR3 bases: TGTGCCAGCAGTCATGCGACAGGGTCCTACGAGCAGTACTTC.

This clonotype has only a few counts. The chain combines TRBV12-3 or TRBV12-4 with TRBJ1-1, with 7 bases that match TRBD1. The length of the CDR3 is 15 residues. V trimming: 0 bases; J trimming: 5 bases; junction bases outside the gene matches: 6. The CDR3: CASSLAPRGFTEAFF. CDR3 coding DNA: TGTGCCAGCAGTTTAGCGCCCAGGGGGTTTACTGAAGCTTTCTTT.

This clonotype appeared a few times. The rearrangement uses TRBV7-8 and TRBJ1-5; TRBD1 matches 7 bases. This CDR3 contains 16 residues. V shed 5 bases and J 1 base; nucleotides not matched to a gene: 8. Germline V CDR1 and CDR2: SGHVS, FQNEAQ. The CDR3: CASSTHRGSSNQPQHF. As DNA, the CDR3 is TGTGCCAGCAGCACCCACAGGGGATCGAGCAATCAGCCCCAGCATTTT.

The sample holds a few counts of this clonotype. This chain uses TRBV10-3 with TRBJ2-2, with TRBD2 identical over 12 bases. CDR3 size: 15 residues. The junction had 5 bases not matched to a gene; V was cut back by 11 bases and J by 1 base. Germline V gives CDR1 ENHRY, CDR2 SYGVKD. The chain's CDR3 is CASQLAGGNTGELFF. CDR3 DNA: TGTGCCTCCCAACTAGCGGGAGGGAACACCGGGGAGCTGTTTTTT.

The J gene is TRBJ2-1, the V gene TRBV25-1; no firm D call. V was shortened by 2 bases and J by 0 bases, with 8 bases between the two germline ends. This CDR3 region has 15 residues. The germline V gene encodes CDR1 MGHDK and CDR2 SYGVNS. CDR3 nucleotide sequence: TGTGCCAGCAGTGAAGGTCCAAGCTCCTACAATGAGCAGTTCTTC. Translation: CASSEGPSSYNEQFF.

This clonotype was recorded a few times. The chain combines TRBV6-1 with TRBJ2-5; 8 nucleotides agree with TRBD1. Germline V gene sequence: CDR1 MNHNS, CDR2 SASEGT. The CDR3 spans 13 residues. Unmatched junction bases numbered 9, after V lost 10 bases and J lost 5 bases. In DNA, the CDR3 is TGTGCCACCTTAGACAGGGGAGGCGAGACCCAGTACTTC. It specifies CATLDRGGETQYF.